This record covers a single TCR beta chain. Its antigen is as yet unknown. The sample belongs to a study of post-analysis software for immune sequencing data. Study-level findings and limits: Samples made in the same batch grouped tightly together by F measure. Significantly lower normalized Chao1 diversity was seen in multiple sclerosis patients than in controls. Patients showed TRBV5-6, TRBV5-1 and TRBV20-1 among 4 or 5 TRBV segments more frequent than in controls.

This CDR3 has 15 residues. Trimming left V 3 bases short and J 4 bases short, with 16 bases between. CDR1 is DFQATT, CDR2 SNEGSKA, per germline (reference sequence). Unique molecular identifiers were carried by the TCR beta cDNA libraries. The yield from about 1 to 10 million T cells was around 500,000 cDNA molecules in total. Each CDR3 protein is one row after TCRdb ran MiXCR on the PCR reads. The profile shows fewer than 850,000 distinct CDR3 sequences, 30% of them singletons. The sequence derives from a girl aged 10-17 years with multiple sclerosis. The chain uses TRBV20-1 and TRBJ2-1, with D unclear. Sequences were obtained from blood. CDR3 DNA sequence: TGCAGTGCTAGCAACTCGCCCTACCGATACAATGAGCAGTTCTTC. It is translated as CSASNSPYRYNEQFF.